The T cell receptor (delta chain) described here comes from a study of gamma-delta T cells after stem cell transplantation. The table lists this clone with a few counts. TCRdb applied CATT to the RT-PCR reads for clone calling. The sample has roughly 5,400 delta-chain clones, around 8.9% seen once; the top ten hold about 13%. The specimen sequenced was gamma-delta T cells. The receptor comes from a human donor. It is not recorded whose cells these are; they may come from a transplant donor.

In nucleotides, the CDR3 is TGTGCCTGTGACACCGTGGGGGAGGAGACCGATAAACTCATCTTT. Its protein is CACDTVGEETDKLIF. V usage is TRDV2 and J usage is TRDJ1; 7 bases map to TRDD3. Per the germline V gene, CDR1 is GEAIGNYY and CDR2 is EKD. The CDR3 spans 15 residues. After removal of 0 bases from V and 2 bases from J, the junction contained 5 bases not matched to a gene.